One sample yielded the 23 T cell receptor beta chains listed below, sequenced in a study of shared clonotypes between healthy human individuals. Sequencing was performed with immunoSEQ multiplex PCR; in TCRdb, only in-frame clones are kept and a portion is missing. The sample includes around 1.6 million clones, around 98% of them seen just once. Sequenced: naive CD4+ T cells sorted from blood. Subset indicated: CD45RA+ positively selected. Source of these receptors: a man aged 25 to 40 in good health.

This rearrangement joins TRBV7-9 to TRBJ1-4; 10 nucleotides match TRBD1. The CDR3 consists of 15 residues. Germline V gene sequence: CDR1 SEHNR, CDR2 FQNEAQ (reference sequence). Unmatched junction bases numbered 7, after V lost 5 bases and J lost 7 bases. The CDR3 nucleotides are TGTGCCAGCAGCAAGGGACAGGGGTTCGGTGAAAAACTGTTTTTT. Protein sequence: CASSKGQGFGEKLFF.

This clone came up once. V gene TRBV11-3 combines with J gene TRBJ2-7; unclear D gene. V dropped 2 bases and J dropped 2 bases, with 16 bases sitting between them. This CDR3 contains 16 residues. In germline, CDR1 is SGHNT, CDR2 YENEEA. The CDR3 sequence is CASSLKLRPLTYEQYF. The CDR3 DNA reads as TGTGCCAGCAGCTTAAAGCTTAGGCCATTAACCTACGAGCAGTACTTC.

The sample holds one count of this clone. The chain employs TRBV18 and TRBJ2-6, with D maybe TRBD1 (6 bases). The CDR3 is made up of 17 amino acids. V was clipped by 3 bases and J by 0 bases, with 12 bases between them. CDR1 and CDR2 from the germline V gene are KGHSH and LQKENI. CDR3 region: CASSPDIQGSGANVLTF. The CDR3, as DNA: TGTGCCAGCTCACCGGACATACAGGGCTCTGGGGCCAACGTCCTGACTTTC.

The chain links TRBV5-8 to TRBJ1-5; D possibly corresponds to TRBD1 (6 bases). With 4 bases removed from V and 2 bases from J, the gap between germline ends came to 10 bases. Germline-derived CDR1 and CDR2 are SGHTS and YDEGEE. This CDR3 has 14 residues. For the CDR3, the DNA is TGTGCCAGCAGCCGGACAGAACGCAATCAGCCCCAGCATTTT. This gives the protein CASSRTERNQPQHF.

Only one count was recorded for this clone. Written as DNA, the CDR3 is TGTGCCAGCAGCCCTGGTGGGACAGGGGGCTCTGGGGCCAACGTCCTGACTTTC. This codes for CASSPGGTGGSGANVLTF. This chain links TRBV2 with TRBJ2-6; 11 bases agree with TRBD1. Trimming removed 6 bases from V and 0 bases from J; junction bases left unmatched: 7. Germline CDR1 reads SNHLY; CDR2 reads FYNNEI. There are 18 residues in the CDR3. Drawing the rest from reference TRBV2 and TRBJ2-6, the complete variable domain is EPEVTQTPSHQVTQMGQEVILRCVPISNHLYFYWYRQILGQKVEFLVSFYNNEISEKSEIFDDQFSVERPDGSNFTLKIRSTKLEDSAMYFCASSPGGTGGSGANVLTFGAGSRLTVL.

This chain links TRBV2 with TRBJ2-1; TRBD1 matches 8 bases. With V trimmed by 3 bases and J by 9 bases, 7 bases remained unmatched. The CDR3 extends over 14 amino acids. Germline CDR1 reads SNHLY; CDR2 reads FYNNEI. CDR3: CASSEVAGTGEQFF. The DNA of the CDR3 is TGTGCCAGCAGTGAGGTGGCGGGGACAGGTGAGCAGTTCTTC. The full variable domain, in which reference TRBV2 and TRBJ2-1 provide the parts outside the CDR3, is EPEVTQTPSHQVTQMGQEVILRCVPISNHLYFYWYRQILGQKVEFLVSFYNNEISEKSEIFDDQFSVERPDGSNFTLKIRSTKLEDSAMYFCASSEVAGTGEQFFGPGTRLTVL.

This rearrangement joins TRBV7-6 to TRBJ2-7; 8 bases agree with TRBD1. V gave up 4 bases and J gave up 6 bases; unmatched junction bases: 5. CDR1 is SGHVS, CDR2 FNYEAQ, per germline. This CDR3 has 13 amino acids. The CDR3 loop reads CASSSQQGVEQYF. CDR3 nucleotide sequence: TGTGCCAGCAGCTCCCAACAGGGGGTCGAGCAGTACTTC.

The chain combines TRBV28 with TRBJ2-3, with D possibly TRBD2 on 7 matching bases. Germline CDR1 reads MDHEN; CDR2 reads SYDVKM. There are 14 residues in the CDR3. The V gene lost 11 bases and the J gene lost 5 bases, with 20 bases spanning the gap. The CDR3 nucleotides read TGTGCCTCCTCAAGGGGGGGCCCTGAAGATACGCAGTATTTT. Amino acid sequence: CASSRGGPEDTQYF.

This clone was seen only once. Other nucleotide sequences from this sample produce the same CDR3. The chain employs TRBV5-1 and TRBJ1-5, with D possibly TRBD1 on 5 matching bases. V gave up 0 bases and J gave up 2 bases, with 9 bases separating them. This CDR3 is built from 15 residues. CDR1 and CDR2 (germline): SGHRS, YFSETQ. Here the CDR3 DNA reads TGCGCCAGCAGCTTGGCCGGGGGAGGCAATCAGCCCCAGCATTTT. As protein: CASSLAGGGNQPQHF.

CDR3 sequence: CASSPQWAGAGNEQFF. The CDR3 coding sequence is TGTGCCAGCAGCCCCCAGTGGGCAGGGGCGGGAAATGAGCAGTTCTTC. V gene TRBV7-3 combines with J gene TRBJ2-1; tentatively, D is TRBD1 or TRBD2 (6 bases each). CDR3 length: 16 amino acids. Trimming removed 5 bases at V and 7 bases at J, with 21 bases between. The germline V gene has CDR1 SGHTA and CDR2 FQGTGA. Looking up the rest from reference TRBV7-3 and TRBJ2-1 gives the full variable domain: GAGVSQTPSNKVTEKGKYVELRCDPISGHTALYWYRQSLGQGPEFLIYFQGTGAADDSGLPNDRFFAVRPEGSVSTLKIQRTERGDSAVYLCASSPQWAGAGNEQFFGPGTRLTVL.

Of note for this clone: One junction end disagrees with the germline gene, perhaps due to a read error. The CDR3 spells CASSPRPASGGGLAGELFF. In nucleotides, the CDR3 is TGTGCTAGCAGCCCACGTCCAGCTAGCGGAGGGGGGTTAGCCGGGGAGCTGTTTTTT. The gene calls are TRBV7-7 and TRBJ2-2; D may be TRBD2 (7 bases). Germline CDR1 and CDR2: SSHAT and FNYEAQ (reference sequence). The CDR3 is 19 residues long.

The V and J genes are TRBV27 and TRBJ2-4; tentatively, D is TRBD1 or TRBD2 (7 bases each). Trimming cost V 10 bases and J 3 bases, with 22 bases left between them. The CDR3 covers 16 residues. Germline assignment: CDR1 MNHEY and CDR2 SMNVEV (reference sequence). As DNA, the CDR3 is TGTGCCATCCGATCGGCGGGAGCAGGGGGCAAAAACATTCAGTACTTC. Translation gives CAIRSAGAGGKNIQYF.

The chain carries TRBV2 and TRBJ1-5; 10 bases fit TRBD1. This CDR3 has 15 residues. Germline values: CDR1 SNHLY, CDR2 FYNNEI. J lost 6 bases, V lost 5 bases, and 7 bases had no gene match. This CDR3 is CASSLDRGYGQPQHF. The CDR3 region has the DNA TGTGCCAGCAGTTTGGACAGGGGGTACGGTCAGCCCCAGCATTTT. The variable domain in full, with the rest retrieved from reference TRBV2 and TRBJ1-5, is EPEVTQTPSHQVTQMGQEVILRCVPISNHLYFYWYRQILGQKVEFLVSFYNNEISEKSEIFDDQFSVERPDGSNFTLKIRSTKLEDSAMYFCASSLDRGYGQPQHFGDGTRLSIL.

The V call is TRBV7-8, the J call TRBJ1-5; tentative D call: TRBD1 (5 bases). With 5 bases removed from V and 0 bases from J, the gap between germline ends came to 11 bases. The CDR3 consists of 15 residues. In germline, CDR1 is SGHVS, CDR2 FQNEAQ. The DNA of the CDR3 is TGTGCCAGCAGCCCCCGGGGGGGTAGCAATCAGCCCCAGCATTTT. This codes for CASSPRGGSNQPQHF.

Written as DNA, the CDR3 is TGTGCCAGCACCCCCCCTCGGGGCTCAGCTAACTATGGCTACACCTTC. This codes for CASTPPRGSANYGYTF. The chain joins TRBV28 to TRBJ1-2, with D possibly being TRBD1 (5 bases). Per germline, CDR1 MDHEN and CDR2 SYDVKM. This CDR3 is built from 16 residues. The germline V and J ends were trimmed by 7 bases and 0 bases, with 18 bases remaining between them.

This CDR3 is CASSVLEKLFF. Written as DNA, the CDR3 is TGTGCCAGCAGTGTCCTCGAAAAACTGTTTTTT. The chain combines TRBV25-1 with TRBJ1-4, with D uncertain. The CDR3 has 11 amino acids. Germline V gene lookup returns CDR1 MGHDK and CDR2 SYGVNS. Trimming stripped 4 bases from V and 8 bases from J, with 5 bases between. The full variable domain, completed using reference TRBV25-1 and TRBJ1-4, is EADIYQTPRYLVIGTGKKITLECSQTMGHDKMYWYQQDPGMELHLIHYSYGVNSTEKGDLSSESTVSRIRTEHFPLTLESARPSHTSQYLCASSVLEKLFFGSGTQLSVL.

V and J are TRBV5-1 and TRBJ2-5; 7 positions match TRBD1. Trimming took 3 bases from V and 4 from J; bases not matched to a gene: 6. Germline CDR1 reads SGHRS; CDR2 reads YFSETQ. The CDR3 loop spans 14 amino acids. The CDR3 reads CASSSQGFGETQYF. The DNA for the CDR3 is TGCGCCAGCAGCTCACAGGGGTTTGGAGAGACCCAGTACTTC.

The rearrangement joins TRBV7-9 to TRBJ2-3; D is ambiguous. CDR1 and CDR2 (germline): SEHNR, FQNEAQ (reference sequence). Trimming removed 6 bases at V and 5 bases at J, with 12 bases between. The CDR3 runs 13 residues. The CDR3 reads CASRLIGQDTQYF. CDR3 nucleotides: TGTGCCAGCAGACTAATCGGCCAAGATACGCAGTATTTT.

The CDR3 loop is CASSGTGLGEAFF. The CDR3 DNA sequence: TGCGCCAGCAGCGGGACAGGGTTGGGTGAAGCTTTCTTT. This rearrangement joins TRBV5-1 to TRBJ1-1; 9 bases are shared with TRBD1. The V and J ends lost 4 bases and 7 bases, in that order; junction bases with no gene match: 5. The CDR3 length is 13 residues. Per the germline V gene, CDR1 is SGHRS and CDR2 is YFSETQ.

The V call is TRBV29-1, the J call TRBJ2-1; D is uncertain. V lost 5 bases and J lost 10, with 15 bases in between. CDR1 and CDR2 (germline): SQVTM, ANQGSEA. The CDR3 loop spans 12 amino acids. The CDR3 reads CSVSDSAIEQFF. CDR3 DNA sequence: TGCAGCGTTTCCGATTCCGCCATCGAGCAGTTCTTC.

As DNA, the CDR3 is TGTGCCAGTAGTAGTACGACAGGGTACGAGCAGTTCTTC. It translates to CASSSTTGYEQFF. The chain has TRBV19 and TRBJ2-1; 7 bases are shared with TRBD1. This CDR3 region has 13 residues. Per germline, CDR1 LNHDA and CDR2 SQIVND (reference sequence). The trim removed 4 bases at V and 10 bases at J, leaving 7 bases unmatched.

V and J are TRBV5-1 and TRBJ2-1; TRBD2 matches at 8 bases. This CDR3 spans 15 amino acids. The V segment lost 6 bases and the J segment 6 bases; nucleotides outside the gene matches: 11. Germline CDR1 reads SGHRS; CDR2 reads YFSETQ. The CDR3: CASTISGTGGNEQFF. CDR3 nucleotides: TGCGCCAGCACAATTAGCGGGACCGGCGGCAATGAGCAGTTCTTC.

This rearrangement joins TRBV7-6 to TRBJ2-7; a possible D gene is TRBD2 (6 bases). Germline CDR1 is SGHVS and CDR2 is FNYEAQ. The CDR3 contains 13 residues. V lost 7 bases to trimming and J lost 5 bases, with 15 bases between them. The CDR3 here is CASTFGGTHEQYF. The DNA for the CDR3 is TGTGCCAGCACCTTTGGCGGGACCCACGAGCAGTACTTC.